This T cell receptor beta chain appears in the sequencing data of a study of cytomegalovirus exposure and HLA in healthy donors. Overall study findings and caveats: Several of the most significant clusters appeared, in a later analysis, to be linked to common viral pathogens.

This clone appeared once. What it binds is unknown. Trimming shortened V by 4 bases and J by 4 bases, and 13 bases separated the two germline ends. The germline CDR1 and CDR2 sequences are LNHDA and SQIVND (reference sequence). The CDR3 length is 14 residues. Primers for the PCR totalled 60 Vbeta and 13 Jbeta. Profiling relied on immunoSEQ multiplex PCR, and the TCRdb table lists in-frame clones only, not all of them. The sample consists of around 94,000 clones, more than 70% of them appearing once. The rearrangement uses TRBV19 and TRBJ1-2; possibly TRBD1 for D (5 bases). This TCR derives from a woman in her sixties or seventies in good health and CMV-seropositive. Sample: PBMCs. The CDR3 sequence: CASSTERQSYGYTF. The DNA of the CDR3 is TGTGCCAGTAGTACTGAAAGACAGTCCTATGGCTACACCTTC.